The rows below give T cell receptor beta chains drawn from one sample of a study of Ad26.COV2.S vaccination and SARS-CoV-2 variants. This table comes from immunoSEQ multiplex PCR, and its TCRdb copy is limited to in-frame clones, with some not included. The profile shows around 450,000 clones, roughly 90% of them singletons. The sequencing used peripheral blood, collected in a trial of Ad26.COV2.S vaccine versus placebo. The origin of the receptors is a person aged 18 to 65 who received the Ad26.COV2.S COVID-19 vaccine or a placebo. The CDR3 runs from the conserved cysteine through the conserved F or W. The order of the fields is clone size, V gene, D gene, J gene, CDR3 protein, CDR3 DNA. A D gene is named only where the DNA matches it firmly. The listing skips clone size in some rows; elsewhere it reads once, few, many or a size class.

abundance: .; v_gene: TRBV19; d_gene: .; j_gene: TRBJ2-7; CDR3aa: CASSMIGGGPSYEQYF; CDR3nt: TGTGCCAGTAGTATGATAGGGGGAGGGCCGTCCTACGAGCAGTACTTC
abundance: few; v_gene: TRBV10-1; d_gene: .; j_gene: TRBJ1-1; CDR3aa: CASSEYRTGLGIF; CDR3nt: TGCGCCAGCAGTGAGTACCGGACTGGTCTGGGGATCTTT
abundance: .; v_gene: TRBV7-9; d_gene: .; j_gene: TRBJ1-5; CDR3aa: CASSLDRVGSNQPQHF; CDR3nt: TGTGCCAGCAGCTTAGACAGGGTCGGTAGCAATCAGCCCCAGCATTTT
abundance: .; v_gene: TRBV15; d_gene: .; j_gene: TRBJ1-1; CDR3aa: CATSRRTLNTEAFF; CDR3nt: TGTGCCACCAGCAGAAGGACGCTGAACACTGAAGCTTTCTTT
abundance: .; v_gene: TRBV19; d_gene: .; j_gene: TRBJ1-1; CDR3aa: CASSTRLNTEAFF; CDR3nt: TGTGCCAGTAGTACTAGGCTGAACACTGAAGCTTTCTTT
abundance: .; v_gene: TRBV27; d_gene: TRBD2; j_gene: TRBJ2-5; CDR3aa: CASSLLPGLAGQETQYF; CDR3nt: TGTGCCAGCAGTTTGCTCCCGGGACTAGCGGGGCAAGAGACCCAGTACTTC
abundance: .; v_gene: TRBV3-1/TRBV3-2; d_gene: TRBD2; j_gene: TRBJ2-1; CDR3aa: CASTQAAGGPNDEQFF; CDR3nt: TGTGCCAGCACCCAAGCAGCGGGAGGGCCTAACGATGAGCAGTTCTTC
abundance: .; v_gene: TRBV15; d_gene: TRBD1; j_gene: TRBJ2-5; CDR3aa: CATSTTGAETQYF; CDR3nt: TGTGCCACCAGCACTACAGGGGCCGAGACCCAGTACTTC
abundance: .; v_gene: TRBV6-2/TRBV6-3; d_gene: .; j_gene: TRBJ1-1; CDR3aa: CASSLIAGSGGAFF; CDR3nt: TGTGCCAGCAGTCTAATTGCCGGGAGCGGGGGAGCTTTCTTT
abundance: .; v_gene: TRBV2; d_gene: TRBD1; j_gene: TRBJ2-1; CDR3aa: CASSEAPDRGHYNEQFF; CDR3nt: TGTGCCAGCAGTGAAGCGCCGGACAGGGGACACTACAATGAGCAGTTCTTC
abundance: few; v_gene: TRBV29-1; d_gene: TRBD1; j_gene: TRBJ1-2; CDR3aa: CSGTGTGGFGYTF; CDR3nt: TGCAGCGGCACCGGGACAGGGGGCTTTGGCTACACCTTC
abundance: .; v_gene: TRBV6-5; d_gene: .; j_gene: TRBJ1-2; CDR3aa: CASLNPTSGAYGYTF; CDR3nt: TGTGCCAGCTTGAACCCGACCTCGGGGGCCTATGGCTACACCTTC
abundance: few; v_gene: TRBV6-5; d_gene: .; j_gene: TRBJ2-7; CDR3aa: CASSRPQEGNGEQYF; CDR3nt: TGTGCCAGCAGTCGACCGCAGGAGGGGAATGGGGAGCAGTACTTC
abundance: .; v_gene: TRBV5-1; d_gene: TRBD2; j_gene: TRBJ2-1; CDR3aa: CASSLGLARYNEQFF; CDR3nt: TGCGCCAGCAGCTTGGGACTAGCGCGATACAATGAGCAGTTCTTC
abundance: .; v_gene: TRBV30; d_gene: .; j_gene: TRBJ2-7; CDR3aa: CAWSGDRWAEQYF; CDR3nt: TGTGCCTGGTCCGGGGACCGGTGGGCAGAGCAGTACTTC
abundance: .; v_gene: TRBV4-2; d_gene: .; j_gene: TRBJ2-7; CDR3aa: CASGVGSGPYEQYF; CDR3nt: TGTGCCAGCGGGGTGGGGAGCGGACCCTACGAGCAGTACTTC
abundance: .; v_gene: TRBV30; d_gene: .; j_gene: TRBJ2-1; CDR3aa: CAWSVRGHQFF; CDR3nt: TGTGCCTGGAGTGTGAGGGGCCACCAGTTCTTC
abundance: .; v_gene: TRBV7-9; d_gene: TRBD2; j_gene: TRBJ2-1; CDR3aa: CASSLESGRGNEQFF; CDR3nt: TGTGCCAGCAGCTTAGAAAGCGGGAGGGGCAATGAGCAGTTCTTC
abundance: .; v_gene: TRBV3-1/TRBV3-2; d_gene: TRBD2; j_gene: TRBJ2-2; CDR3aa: CASSPEGLAGAPGELFF; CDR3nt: TGTGCCAGCAGCCCAGAAGGACTAGCGGGAGCCCCCGGGGAGCTGTTTTTT
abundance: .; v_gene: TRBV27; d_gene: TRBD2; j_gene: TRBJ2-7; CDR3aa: CASSFTSGDLPTEQYF; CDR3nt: TGTGCCAGCAGTTTTACTAGCGGGGACCTACCGACCGAGCAGTACTTC
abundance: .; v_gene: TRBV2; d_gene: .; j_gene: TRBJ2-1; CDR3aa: CASGLDVYNEQFF; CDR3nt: TGTGCCAGCGGACTGGACGTATACAATGAGCAGTTCTTC
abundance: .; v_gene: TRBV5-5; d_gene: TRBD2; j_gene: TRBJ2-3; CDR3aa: CASRPTSDRDTQYF; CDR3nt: TGTGCCAGCAGGCCTACTAGCGACCGAGATACGCAGTATTTT